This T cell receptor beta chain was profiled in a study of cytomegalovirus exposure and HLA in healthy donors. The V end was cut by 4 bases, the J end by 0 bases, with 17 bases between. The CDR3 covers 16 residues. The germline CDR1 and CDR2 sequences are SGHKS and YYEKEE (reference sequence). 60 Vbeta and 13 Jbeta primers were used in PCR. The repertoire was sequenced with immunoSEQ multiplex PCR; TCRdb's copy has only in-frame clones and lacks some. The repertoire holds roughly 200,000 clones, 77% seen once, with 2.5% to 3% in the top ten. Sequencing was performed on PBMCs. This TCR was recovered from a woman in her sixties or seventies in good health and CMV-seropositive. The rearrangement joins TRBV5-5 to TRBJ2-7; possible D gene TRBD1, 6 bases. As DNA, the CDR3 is TGTGCCAGCAGCCTCCAGGGACACCCGAGCTCCTACGAGCAGTACTTC. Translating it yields CASSLQGHPSSYEQYF.